The 29 T cell receptor beta chains presented below share a single source sample, sequenced in a study of blood T cell repertoires in COVID-19. Profiling relied on immunoSEQ multiplex PCR, and the TCRdb table lists in-frame clones only, not all of them. The data show 150,000 to 200,000 clones, with 85% to 90% seen just once and roughly 7% held by the top ten. The sample consisted of peripheral blood. The receptor set was obtained from a woman aged 80 or over in a cohort sampled during active or convalescent COVID-19.

The rearrangement links TRBV28 to TRBJ1-2; no clear D gene. V lost 5 bases and J 5 bases, leaving 9 bases between the germline ends. CDR1 and CDR2 (germline): MDHEN, SYDVKM. This CDR3 has 12 residues. The CDR3 nucleotides read TGTGCCAGCAGTCTTAGGAGATATGGCTACACCTTC. It translates to CASSLRRYGYTF.

The V and J genes are TRBV7-9 and TRBJ1-1; a weak D match, TRBD1 (5 bases). The germline V gene encodes CDR1 SEHNR and CDR2 FQNEAQ (reference sequence). The CDR3 spans 16 residues. Trimming left V 2 bases short and J 8 bases short, with 21 bases between. DNA of the CDR3: TGTGCCAGCAGCTTAAATCGGGGGACGGCACTCGTCGAAGCTTTCTTT. Translated: CASSLNRGTALVEAFF. Full variable domain (missing parts from reference TRBV7-9 and TRBJ1-1): DTGVSQNPRHKITKRGQNVTFRCDPISEHNRLYWYRQTLGQGPEFLTYFQNEAQLEKSRLLSDRFSAERPKGSFSTLEIQRTEQGDSAMYLCASSLNRGTALVEAFFGQGTRLTVV.

V gene TRBV12-5 combines with J gene TRBJ2-3; TRBD2 agrees at 10 bases. The CDR3 loop spans 15 amino acids. Trimming at V came to 1 base and at J to 6 bases, leaving 4 bases not matched to a gene. Germline assignment: CDR1 LGHNT and CDR2 FRNRAP. This chain's CDR3 is CASGLGLAGADTQYF. The DNA for the CDR3 is TGTGCTAGTGGTTTGGGTCTAGCGGGGGCGGATACGCAGTATTTT.

The sample holds a few counts of this clone. This chain connects TRBV11-2 to TRBJ2-3; maybe TRBD1 (6 bases). The CDR3 is 16 residues long. V was shortened by 5 bases and J by 4 bases, with 19 bases between the two germline ends. Per germline, CDR1 SGHAT and CDR2 FQNNGV. CDR3 residues: CASSEQPRGRADTQYF. The CDR3 nucleotides read TGTGCCAGCAGCGAACAACCCAGGGGTCGGGCAGATACGCAGTATTTT.

This clone has a count of ten or more. The V gene is TRBV15, the J gene TRBJ2-7, with 9 bases lining up with TRBD2. The ends lost 3 bases at V and 3 bases at J; junction bases unmatched: 9. Germline-derived CDR1 and CDR2 are LNHNV and YYDKDF (reference sequence). The CDR3 spans 16 residues. Written as DNA, the CDR3 is TGTGCCACCAGCAGCGCTGGGACTAGCAGCATCTACGAGCAGTACGTC. It encodes CATSSAGTSSIYEQYV.

The rearrangement uses TRBV10-3 and TRBJ2-1; 13 nucleotides agree with TRBD2. Germline loops: CDR1 ENHRY, CDR2 SYGVKD. J was trimmed by 7 bases and V by 6 bases; bases with no gene match: 27. The CDR3 is made up of 22 amino acids. The CDR3 sequence is CAISGQGRMGTSGGAMVNEQFF. In DNA, the CDR3 is TGTGCCATCAGCGGACAGGGAAGGATGGGTACTAGCGGGGGGGCCATGGTTAATGAGCAGTTCTTC.

The rearrangement uses TRBV3-1 (or the pseudogene TRBV3-2) and TRBJ2-6; TRBD1 is a possible D gene (6 bases). Germline CDR1 LGHDT, CDR2 YNNKEL (reference sequence). V was clipped by 3 bases and J by 0 bases, with 15 bases between them. The CDR3 covers 18 residues. The CDR3 DNA reads TGTGCCAGCAGCCAGAAGACAGGTTACACCTCTGGGGCCAACGTCCTGACTTTC. It specifies CASSQKTGYTSGANVLTF.

The chain recombines TRBV6-5 with TRBJ2-3; TRBD2 is a possible D gene (6 bases). Trimming shortened V by 2 bases and J by 2 bases, and 11 bases separated the two germline ends. Germline CDR1 and CDR2: MNHEY and SVGAGI. This CDR3 is built from 15 residues. CDR3 in amino acids: CASSYTRGLTDTQYF. DNA for the CDR3: TGTGCCAGCAGTTACACACGGGGACTCACAGATACGCAGTATTTT.

V usage is TRBV5-5 and J usage is TRBJ2-7; D is perhaps TRBD1 (6 bases). The CDR3 extends over 18 amino acids. V lost 1 base and J 0 bases, leaving 20 bases between the germline ends. Per the germline V gene, CDR1 is SGHKS and CDR2 is YYEKEE (reference sequence). The DNA for the CDR3 is TGTGCCAGCAGCTTGCCGCCCAGGGATCAGGGGTCCTCCTACGAGCAGTACTTC. Residues: CASSLPPRDQGSSYEQYF. Together with reference TRBV5-5 and TRBJ2-7, the CDR3 gives the full variable domain: DAGVTQSPTHLIKTRGQQVTLRCSPISGHKSVSWYQQVLGQGPQFIFQYYEKEERGRGNFPDRFSARQFPNYSSELNVNALLLGDSALYLCASSLPPRDQGSSYEQYFGPGTRLTVT.

The gene calls are TRBV7-9 and TRBJ2-5, with D unclear. Germline V gene sequence: CDR1 SEHNR, CDR2 FQNEAQ (reference sequence). V was shortened by 2 bases and J by 3 bases, with 7 bases between the two germline ends. This CDR3 comprises 13 residues. Here the CDR3 reads CASSLNFEETQYF. The CDR3 DNA sequence: TGTGCCAGCAGCTTAAACTTTGAAGAGACCCAGTACTTC.

This chain joins TRBV6-5 and TRBJ1-1; no reliable D call. This CDR3 contains 12 residues. CDR1 is MNHEY, CDR2 SVGAGI, per germline. V lost 6 bases to trimming and J lost 8 bases, with 13 bases between them. DNA of the CDR3: TGTGCCAGCAGCAGAACAGCGGCCGAAGCTTTCTTT. It specifies CASSRTAAEAFF.

The V call is TRBV10-3, the J call TRBJ2-2, with D tentatively TRBD2 (5 bases). This CDR3 spans 14 amino acids. The V gene's germline CDR1 is ENHRY and CDR2 SYGVKD. The V end was cut by 4 bases, the J end by 6 bases, with 12 bases between. In DNA, the CDR3 is TGTGCCATCAGTGCGTCTAGCAACGCCGGGGAGCTGTTTTTT. It codes for CAISASSNAGELFF.

The chain links TRBV5-1 to TRBJ1-2, with D possibly TRBD1 on 6 matching bases. This CDR3 has 15 amino acids. CDR1 is SGHRS, CDR2 YFSETQ, per germline. The ends were cut back, 5 bases at V and 4 bases at J, with 18 bases in the middle. CDR3 residues: CASRQGPTNSYGYTF. The CDR3 bases are TGCGCCAGCAGACAGGGACCCACCAATTCCTATGGCTACACCTTC.

The rearrangement uses TRBV5-1 and TRBJ1-3; the D gene is possibly TRBD1 (6 bases). V lost 5 bases and J 0 bases, leaving 12 bases between the germline ends. The CDR3 has 15 residues. Germline assignment: CDR1 SGHRS and CDR2 YFSETQ. The CDR3 sequence is CASSTGTSSGNTIYF. CDR3 in DNA: TGCGCCAGCAGTACAGGGACAAGCTCTGGAAACACCATATATTTT.

This CDR3 is CASSYSGSRLYEQYF. The CDR3 DNA follows: TGTGCCAGCAGTTACTCAGGTTCCAGGCTATACGAGCAGTACTTC. The chain has TRBV6-5 and TRBJ2-7, with no clear D. The V gene's germline CDR1 is MNHEY and CDR2 SVGAGI. V lost 0 bases and J 4 bases, leaving 13 bases between the germline ends. The CDR3 extends over 15 amino acids.

CDR3 amino acids: CASSLLTGMGGYTF. Written as DNA, the CDR3 is TGTGCCAGCAGTTTACTGACAGGGATGGGGGGCTACACCTTC. This rearrangement joins TRBV28 to TRBJ1-2; 7 bases are shared with TRBD1. Germline CDR1 reads MDHEN; CDR2 reads SYDVKM. The V and J ends lost 2 bases and 8 bases, in that order; junction bases with no gene match: 8. The CDR3 consists of 14 residues.

CDR3 residues: CASRPGLGSYNEQFF. CDR3 nucleotide sequence: TGTGCCAGCAGACCGGGACTGGGCTCCTACAATGAGCAGTTCTTC. This chain uses TRBV2 with TRBJ2-1; the D gene is possibly TRBD2 (6 bases). CDR1 SNHLY and CDR2 FYNNEI come from the germline V gene. CDR3 size: 15 residues. The germline V and J ends were trimmed by 6 bases and 0 bases, with 12 bases remaining between them.

V usage is TRBV2 and J usage is TRBJ1-2; TRBD1 aligns across 8 bases. CDR1 SNHLY and CDR2 FYNNEI come from the germline V gene. V dropped 9 bases and J dropped 8; count of bases not matched to a gene: 5. The CDR3 contains 11 residues. The CDR3 loop reads CASGQGTGYTF. CDR3 DNA sequence: TGTGCCAGTGGACAGGGCACCGGCTACACCTTC.

The chain joins TRBV12-5 to TRBJ1-1, with a weak D call TRBD1 (6 bases). CDR1 is LGHNT, CDR2 FRNRAP, per germline. V dropped 6 bases and J dropped 5 bases, with 13 bases sitting between them. This CDR3 is built from 13 residues. CDR3: CASGRERGTEAFF. The DNA of the CDR3 is TGTGCTAGTGGAAGGGAGAGGGGGACTGAAGCTTTCTTT.

The V call is TRBV11-2, the J call TRBJ2-5, with D uncertain. Germline CDR1 SGHAT, CDR2 FQNNGV. V was shortened by 3 bases and J by 5 bases, with 13 bases between the two germline ends. The CDR3 totals 14 residues. The CDR3 DNA sequence: TGTGCCAGCAGCTTTCGATCGGTGTCGGAGACCCAGTACTTC. Its protein is CASSFRSVSETQYF. The full variable domain, completed using reference TRBV11-2 and TRBJ2-5, is EAGVAQSPRYKIIEKRQSVAFWCNPISGHATLYWYQQILGQGPKLLIQFQNNGVVDDSQLPKDRFSAERLKGVDSTLKIQPAKLEDSAVYLCASSFRSVSETQYFGPGTRLLVL.

This CDR3 is CASSSRSGQGYEQYF. CDR3 nucleotides: TGTGCCAGCAGCTCCCGCTCGGGACAGGGCTACGAGCAGTACTTC. The chain links TRBV7-6 to TRBJ2-7; 9 positions agree with TRBD1. J gave up 3 bases and V 4 bases, and 7 bases lay outside the gene matches. The CDR3 is 15 residues long. Germline V lookup: CDR1 SGHVS, CDR2 FNYEAQ. The full variable domain, with the rest looked up from reference TRBV7-6 and TRBJ2-7, is GAGVSQSPRYKVTKRGQDVALRCDPISGHVSLYWYRQALGQGPEFLTYFNYEAQQDKSGLPNDRFSAERPEGSISTLTIQRTEQRDSAMYRCASSSRSGQGYEQYFGPGTRLTVT.

This sequence joins TRBV3-1 (or the pseudogene TRBV3-2) and TRBJ1-5; D unclear. The germline V gene encodes CDR1 LGHDT and CDR2 YNNKEL (reference sequence). CDR3 size: 14 residues. Trimming left V 0 bases short and J 6 bases short, with 9 bases between. Here the CDR3 DNA reads TGTGCCAGCAGCCAAGATTCTGGAGGTCAGCCCCAGCATTTT. It yields the protein CASSQDSGGQPQHF.

This clone occurred once. V is TRBV6-5 and J is TRBJ2-7; 9 bases map to TRBD2. The CDR3 length is 15 residues. The germline V gene encodes CDR1 MNHEY and CDR2 SVGAGI. V trimming: 4 bases; J trimming: 6 bases; junction bases outside the gene matches: 10. In DNA form, the CDR3 reads TGTGCCAGCAGTTGGTCGGCTAGCGGGGTTTTCGAGCAGTACTTC. The encoded protein is CASSWSASGVFEQYF.

This rearrangement joins TRBV12-1 to TRBJ2-3; TRBD2 is the table's D call, not checked against the DNA. TRBV12-1 is marked as a pseudogene. The CDR3 runs 19 residues. The CDR3 reads CASSSGHPWREFCPDTQYF. The CDR3 DNA sequence: TGTGCCAGCAGCTCCGGCCATCCCTGGCGGGAGTTTTGCCCAGATACGCAGTATTTT.

The V gene is TRBV19, the J gene TRBJ2-1; 11 bases line up with TRBD1. The CDR3 contains 17 residues. V was clipped by 6 bases and J by 2 bases; unmatched bases: 9. Per the germline V gene, CDR1 is LNHDA and CDR2 is SQIVND (reference sequence). The CDR3 DNA follows: TGTGCCAGTAGGGGGACAGGGGGAAGGTCTCCCTACAATGAGCAGTTCTTC. It yields the protein CASRGTGGRSPYNEQFF.

The chain combines TRBV28 with TRBJ1-2, with 9 bases lining up with TRBD1. This CDR3 contains 14 residues. With V trimmed by 6 bases and J by 4 bases, 6 bases remained unmatched. The germline V gene encodes CDR1 MDHEN and CDR2 SYDVKM. Here the CDR3 DNA reads TGTGCCAGCAGCTCCGGGACAGGGACCTATGGCTACACCTTC. Its translation: CASSSGTGTYGYTF.

V gene TRBV2 combines with J gene TRBJ1-1; D ambiguous. Trimming removed 4 bases at V and 6 bases at J, with 15 bases between. Germline V gene data show CDR1 as SNHLY and CDR2 as FYNNEI. The CDR3 is made up of 14 amino acids. The CDR3, as DNA: TGTGCCAGCAGTGTGTTCGGGAATGGGGCTGAAGCTTTCTTT. Protein sequence: CASSVFGNGAEAFF.

This clone was picked up a small number of times. The chain carries TRBV30 and TRBJ1-5; a weak D match, TRBD1 (5 bases). The CDR3 has 13 residues. Germline V gives CDR1 GTSNPN, CDR2 SVGIG (reference sequence). Trimming cost V 5 bases and J 4 bases, with 12 bases left between them. The CDR3 loop is CAWGAAGNQPQHF. CDR3 bases: TGTGCCTGGGGAGCGGCAGGGAATCAGCCCCAGCATTTT.

The chain joins TRBV3-1 (or the pseudogene TRBV3-2) to TRBJ1-3; TRBD1 might be the D (5 bases). Germline CDR1 LGHDT, CDR2 YNNKEL (reference sequence). Between the trimmed V and J ends, which lost 2 bases and 0 bases, there was a span of 14 bases. The CDR3 runs 17 residues. The CDR3 protein is CASSQSATETSGNTIYF. The CDR3 DNA reads as TGTGCCAGCAGCCAATCGGCGACAGAGACCTCTGGAAACACCATATATTTT.